The 2 T cell receptor beta chains reported below all come from one sample, sequenced in a study of blood T cell repertoires in COVID-19. Assay: immunoSEQ multiplex PCR; the TCRdb copy retains only in-frame clones and omits some. The table lists 300,000 to 350,000 clones, 83% of them singletons. Material for sequencing was peripheral blood. Receptors originate from a man aged 30-40 years with active or convalescent COVID-19.

V usage is TRBV24-1 and J usage is TRBJ2-5, with a possible D match to TRBD1 (5 bases). Germline V gene data show CDR1 as KGHDR and CDR2 as SFDVKD. Deletions cut 0 bases from V and 7 bases from J, with 8 bases between. This CDR3 contains 13 residues. The CDR3 DNA reads as TGTGCCACCAGTGATTTGACAGGTTTGACCCAGTACTTC. Its translation: CATSDLTGLTQYF.

This rearrangement joins TRBV18 to TRBJ1-1; 7 positions agree with TRBD1. This CDR3 contains 16 residues. From germline, CDR1 is KGHSH and CDR2 LQKENI. The V segment lost 0 bases and the J segment 1 base; nucleotides outside the gene matches: 5. CDR3 loop: CASSPPGAGGNTEAFF. The DNA for the CDR3 is TGTGCCAGCTCACCACCGGGGGCAGGGGGGAACACTGAAGCTTTCTTT.